A selection of T cell receptor beta chains follows, all from one sample in a study of blood T cells in healthy people across ages. TCRdb passed the 5' RACE reads through MiXCR, listing each CDR3 protein once. The profile shows roughly 700,000 distinct CDR3 sequences, 25% of them singletons. This same sample was also taken into another study, of T cells of mothers and their children.

The sample consisted of blood. These receptors were collected from a boy between 10 and 17 years old in good health. CDR3s include the opening cysteine and the closing phenylalanine or tryptophan.

V	J	CDR3
TRBV9	-	CASSVDRATGEQYF
TRBV4-3	TRBJ2-7	CASSGGIPSYEQYF
TRBV11-2	TRBJ2-5	CASSISPLGQETQYF
TRBV7-9	TRBJ2-4	CASSLQGVGNIQYF
TRBV20-1	TRBJ2-5	CSARAVGRPQETQYF
TRBV29-1	TRBJ2-1	CSVESSGRGNEHFF
TRBV7-6	-	CASSLKRVAGGEQFF
TRBV5-1	TRBJ1-2	CASSLGQGRGYGYTF
TRBV5-1	TRBJ1-2	CASSLDGNRGYTF
TRBV10-3	TRBJ2-4	CAMVKPEPAKNIQYF
TRBV9	TRBJ1-2	CASSAHRVGQRNYGYTF
TRBV18	TRBJ1-4	CASSPSGASTNEKLFF
TRBV7-2	-	CASSSRPKRGETYEQYF
TRBV15	-	CATSRELAGEYEQYF
TRBV29-1	TRBJ1-1	CSVGKDTEAFF
TRBV2	TRBJ2-5	CASSEGPTQETQYF
TRBV2	TRBJ2-7	CASSGVGGLHEQYF
TRBV7-2	TRBJ2-5	CASSLTRQGAETQYF
TRBV7-9	TRBJ1-4	CASRRQNEKLFF
TRBV7-3	TRBJ2-3	CASSLIAGASTDTQYF
TRBV4-2	TRBJ1-6	CASSQDPAVVNSPLHF
TRBV20-1	TRBJ2-1	CSAQTQQGTLYNEQFF
TRBV7-8	TRBJ1-4	CASSPDSSATNEKLFF
TRBV12-3/TRBV12-4	TRBJ2-7	CASSLTDRSHEQYF
TRBV7-9	TRBJ1-1	CASSGDRGTEAFF
TRBV20-1	TRBJ2-2	CSARDRGRTGELFF
TRBV20-1	TRBJ2-3	CSARLAVDNTDTQYF
TRBV20-1	TRBJ2-4	CSARLTADKNIQYF